The TCR beta chain under discussion was sequenced for a study of blood T cell repertoires in COVID-19. Background on the study: From T cells, B-cell-depleted T cells, or PBMCs came the material, which was cDNA or gDNA.

Profiled with immunoSEQ multiplex PCR; TCRdb holds only in-frame clones, not every one. The sample holds about 250,000 clones, 87% seen once. The table lists this clone with a few counts. V trimming: 5 bases; J trimming: 1 base; junction bases outside the gene matches: 2. CDR3 length equals 13 residues. Germline values: CDR1 SGHTA, CDR2 FQGNSA. The chain has TRBV7-2 and TRBJ2-7; 7 bases map to TRBD2. The source of this sequence is a woman under 40 with acute COVID-19. Sequencing was done on a sample of PBMCs or T cells enriched from blood (not recorded which). This CDR3 is CASSRGVSYEQYF. CDR3 nucleotide sequence: TGTGCCAGCAGCCGGGGGGTTTCCTACGAGCAGTACTTC.